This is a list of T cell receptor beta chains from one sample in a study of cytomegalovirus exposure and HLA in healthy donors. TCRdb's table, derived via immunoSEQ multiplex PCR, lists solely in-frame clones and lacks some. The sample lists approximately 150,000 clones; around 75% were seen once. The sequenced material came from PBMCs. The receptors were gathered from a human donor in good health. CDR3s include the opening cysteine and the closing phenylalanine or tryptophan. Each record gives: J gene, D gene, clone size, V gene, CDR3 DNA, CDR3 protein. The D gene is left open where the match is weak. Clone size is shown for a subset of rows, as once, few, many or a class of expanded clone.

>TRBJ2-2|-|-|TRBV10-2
TGCGCCAGCAGTTTAGTTAGCGGGGAGCTGTTTTTT
CASSLVSGELFF
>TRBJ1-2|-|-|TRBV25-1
TGTGCCAGCAGTGAATCGGCTACAGGGATTGGTGGCTACACCTTC
CASSESATGIGGYTF
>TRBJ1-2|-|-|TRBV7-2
TGTGCCAGCAGCTTAGTGGGGGGATCTAACTATGGCTACACCTTC
CASSLVGGSNYGYTF
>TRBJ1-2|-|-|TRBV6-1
TGTGCCAGCGAGTGGAGGGGGAGGGGTGGCTACACCTTC
CASEWRGRGGYTF
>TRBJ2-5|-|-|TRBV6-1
TGTGCCAGCAGTGAAGATGCGGCGGGCCTGTACCAAGAGACCCAGTACTTC
CASSEDAAGLYQETQYF
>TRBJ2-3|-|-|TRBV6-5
TGTGCCAGCAGCCCAGGTTCAGGCACAGATACGCAGTATTTT
CASSPGSGTDTQYF
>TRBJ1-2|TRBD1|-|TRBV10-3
TGTGCCATCAGTGTCGTACGGACAGGGGAAGGAGGCTACACCTTC
CAISVVRTGEGGYTF
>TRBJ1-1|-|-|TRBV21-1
TGTGCCAGCAGCAAAGTTTTGAGGCAGAACACTGAAGCTTTCTTT
CASSKVLRQNTEAFF
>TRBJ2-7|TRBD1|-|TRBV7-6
TGTGCCAGCAGCCAAGGACAGGGCACCTACGAGCAGTACTTC
CASSQGQGTYEQYF
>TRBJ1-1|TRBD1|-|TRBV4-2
TGTGCCAGCAGCCAAGGGACAGGGTTAGAAGCTTTCTTT
CASSQGTGLEAFF
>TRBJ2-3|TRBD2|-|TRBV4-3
TGCGCCAGCAGCCAAGAAAGGAGGACTAGCGCAGATACGCAGTATTTT
CASSQERRTSADTQYF
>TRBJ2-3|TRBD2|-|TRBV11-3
TGTGCCAGCAGCCTCTCGGGGGGGGGCGGCACAGATACGCAGTATTTT
CASSLSGGGGTDTQYF
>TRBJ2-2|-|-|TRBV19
TGTGCCAGTTCCTCCACCGGGGAGCTGTTTTTT
CASSSTGELFF
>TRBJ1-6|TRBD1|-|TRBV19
TGTGCCAGTACTCGGGACAGGGGAATCTCCTATAATTCACCCCTCCACTTT
CASTRDRGISYNSPLHF
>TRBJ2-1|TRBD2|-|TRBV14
TGTGCCAGCAGCCAACTCGGGACTAGCTTGAGGTGGGAGCAGTTCTTC
CASSQLGTSLRWEQFF
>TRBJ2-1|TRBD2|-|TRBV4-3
TGCGCCAGCAGCCAACCTCTTAGCGGGGTCACCTACAATGAGCAGTTCTTC
CASSQPLSGVTYNEQFF
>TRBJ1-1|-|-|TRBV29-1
TGCAGCGTTGATTTTTCAGGGAACACTGAAGCTTTCTTT
CSVDFSGNTEAFF
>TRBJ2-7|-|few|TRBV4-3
TGCGCCAGCAGCCAGGACATCTACAGGGTAGGGGACCTCGAGCAGTACTTC
CASSQDIYRVGDLEQYF
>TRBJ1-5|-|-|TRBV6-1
TGTGCCAGCAGGCCAACCTGGAGTAGCAATCAGCCCCAGCATTTT
CASRPTWSSNQPQHF
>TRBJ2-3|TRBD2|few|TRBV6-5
TGTGCCAGCAGGAAGCTAGCGGGGGGGGAAGATACGCAGTATTTT
CASRKLAGGEDTQYF